This entry lists 8 T cell receptor beta chains sequenced from one sample in a study of blood T cells in healthy people across ages. Primed by a sample-barcoded 5' primer and a J-beta primer mix, a second PCR proceeded for about 6 to 11 cycles. TCRdb independently ran MiXCR on the 5' RACE reads; one entry per CDR3 protein. The repertoire holds 720,000 or so distinct CDR3 sequences, with 40% to 45% as singletons. The specimen was blood. Receptor source: a man older than 75 in good health.

V gene TRBV12-3 or TRBV12-4 combines with J gene TRBJ1-1, with TRBD1 matching over 7 bases. The junction had 7 bases not matched to a gene; V was cut back by 2 bases and J by 1 base. The CDR3 is 16 amino acids. The CDR3 here is CASSLMQWTGNTEAFF. Written as DNA, the CDR3 is TGTGCCAGCAGTTTAATGCAATGGACAGGGAACACTGAAGCTTTCTTT.

This clonotype was observed many times. This may be a read error, as it is one base from a much larger clone. The chain is built from TRBV10-3 and TRBJ2-6, with 11 bases that match TRBD1. Per germline, CDR1 ENHRY and CDR2 SYGVKD. CDR3 length: 17 amino acids. V was clipped by 6 bases and J by 3 bases; unmatched bases: 7. The CDR3 region has the DNA TGTGCCATCAGGCCGGGACAGGGGGTAAGTGGGGCCAACGTCCTGACTTTC. Its protein product is CAIRPGQGVSGANVLTF.

This clonotype was counted between two and nine times. The V gene is TRBV20-1, the J gene TRBJ2-1; 11 positions match TRBD2. J gave up 2 bases and V 5 bases, and 8 bases lay outside the gene matches. Germline lookup yields CDR1 DFQATT and CDR2 SNEGSKA (reference sequence). This CDR3 has 16 amino acids. CDR3 nucleotides: TGCAGTGCTGCCTCTCTAGCGGGAGGCACCTACAATGAGCAGTTCTTC. It specifies CSAASLAGGTYNEQFF.

This clonotype turned up a few times. The chain uses TRBV29-1 and TRBJ2-3; the match to TRBD2 covers 10 bases. Germline CDR1 SQVTM, CDR2 ANQGSEA. The CDR3 runs 16 residues. J gave up 4 bases and V 3 bases, and 10 bases lay outside the gene matches. The CDR3 loop is CSVETLAGVTSDTQYF. CDR3 sequence (DNA): TGCAGCGTTGAGACGCTAGCGGGAGTAACCTCAGATACGCAGTATTTT.

There are a few counts of this clonotype. The chain combines TRBV3-1 with TRBJ2-1; 8 nucleotides line up with TRBD2. CDR1 LGHDT and CDR2 YNNKEL come from the germline V gene (reference sequence). V gave up 4 bases and J gave up 5 bases; unmatched junction bases: 10. This CDR3 is 16 amino acids long. As DNA, the CDR3 is TGTGCCAGCAGCCGCATAACGGGAGGGACAAACAATGAGCAGTTCTTC. Protein sequence: CASSRITGGTNNEQFF.

This chain joins TRBV4-3 and TRBJ2-3; D is undetermined. In germline, CDR1 is LGHNA, CDR2 YSLEER. The V gene lost 2 bases and the J gene lost 2 bases, with 8 bases spanning the gap. The CDR3 contains 14 residues. CDR3: CASSQLPTTDTQYF. In DNA form, the CDR3 reads TGCGCCAGCAGCCAACTCCCGACCACAGATACGCAGTATTTT.

CDR3 coding DNA: TGCAGTGCTGGAGGTGGAGCGGGGGCCTACAATGAGCAGTTCTTC. Amino acid sequence: CSAGGGAGAYNEQFF. V usage is TRBV20-1 and J usage is TRBJ2-1; TRBD2 matches 8 bases. CDR3 length: 15 residues. Germline V gene sequence: CDR1 DFQATT, CDR2 SNEGSKA (reference sequence). Trimming removed 5 bases from V and 2 bases from J; junction bases left unmatched: 8.

The gene calls are TRBV7-2 and TRBJ2-1; TRBD2 matches 10 bases. Germline CDR1 SGHTA, CDR2 FQGNSA. V lost 5 bases, J lost 7 bases, and 11 bases stayed unmatched. The CDR3 is made up of 16 amino acids. CDR3: CASSAQPSGGPNEQFF. CDR3 nucleotide sequence: TGTGCCAGCAGCGCCCAACCTAGCGGGGGCCCTAATGAGCAGTTCTTC.